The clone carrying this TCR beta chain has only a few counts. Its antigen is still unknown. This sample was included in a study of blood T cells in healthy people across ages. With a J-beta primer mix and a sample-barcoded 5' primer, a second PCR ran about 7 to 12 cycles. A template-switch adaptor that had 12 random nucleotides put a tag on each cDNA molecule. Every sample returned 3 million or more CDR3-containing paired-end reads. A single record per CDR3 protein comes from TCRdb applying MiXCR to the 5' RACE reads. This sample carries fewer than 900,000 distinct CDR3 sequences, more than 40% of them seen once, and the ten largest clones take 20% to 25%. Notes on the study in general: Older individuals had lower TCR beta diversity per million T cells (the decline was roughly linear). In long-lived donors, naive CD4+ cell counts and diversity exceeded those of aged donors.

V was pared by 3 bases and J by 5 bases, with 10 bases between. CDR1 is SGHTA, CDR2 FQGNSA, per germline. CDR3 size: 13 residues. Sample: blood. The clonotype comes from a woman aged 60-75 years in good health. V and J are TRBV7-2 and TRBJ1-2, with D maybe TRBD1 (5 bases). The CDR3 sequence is CASSFSTEYGYTF. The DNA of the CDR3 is TGTGCCAGCAGCTTTTCGACAGAATATGGCTACACCTTC.